Below, 14 T cell receptor beta chains from the same sample are listed, as sequenced in a study of blood T cell repertoires in COVID-19. Data came from immunoSEQ multiplex PCR; TCRdb stores just in-frame clones and leaves some out. The sample lists 200,000 to 300,000 clones; around 88% were seen once. The sequenced sample consisted of peripheral blood. These receptors all stem from a man aged 25-45 years with active or convalescent COVID-19.

The chain couples TRBV5-4 to TRBJ2-7, with D possibly TRBD2 on 6 matching bases. The CDR3 is 14 residues long. V lost 4 bases to trimming and J lost 2 bases, with 13 bases between them. The V gene's germline CDR1 is SGHNT and CDR2 YYREEE (reference sequence). CDR3 amino acids: CASSGSSVPYEQYF. In DNA, the CDR3 is TGTGCCAGCAGCGGTTCTAGCGTACCCTACGAGCAGTACTTC. Combining the CDR3 with reference TRBV5-4 and TRBJ2-7 gives the whole variable domain ETGVTQSPTHLIKTRGQQVTLRCSSQSGHNTVSWYQQALGQGPQFIFQYYREEENGRGNFPPRFSGLQFPNYSSELNVNALELDDSALYLCASSGSSVPYEQYFGPGTRLTVT.

The chain combines TRBV3-1 (or the pseudogene TRBV3-2) with TRBJ2-7, with 15 bases matching TRBD2. The CDR3 has 18 residues. With V trimmed by 4 bases and J by 0 bases, 7 bases remained unmatched. Germline V gene data show CDR1 as LGHDT and CDR2 as YNNKEL (reference sequence). The CDR3 is CASSPGTSGGSHSYEQYF. The CDR3, as DNA: TGTGCCAGCAGCCCCGGGACTAGCGGGGGGTCCCACTCCTACGAGCAGTACTTC.

The chain joins TRBV5-8 to TRBJ2-3, with a tentative D call TRBD1 (5 bases). The CDR3 consists of 13 residues. Trimming shortened V by 5 bases and J by 4 bases, and 11 bases separated the two germline ends. Per germline, CDR1 SGHTS and CDR2 YDEGEE. The CDR3 is CASRFVGADTQYF. In DNA form, the CDR3 reads TGTGCCAGCAGATTCGTAGGGGCAGATACGCAGTATTTT.

The J gene is TRBJ1-3, the V gene TRBV9; unclear D gene. This CDR3 spans 14 amino acids. V lost 3 bases and J 0 bases, leaving 7 bases between the germline ends. CDR1 SGDLS and CDR2 YYNGEE come from the germline V gene. The CDR3 reads CASSGADSGNTIYF. The CDR3 coding sequence is TGTGCCAGCAGCGGGGCAGACTCTGGAAACACCATATATTTT.

The V gene is TRBV2, the J gene TRBJ2-3; 8 bases map to TRBD1. Germline V lookup: CDR1 SNHLY, CDR2 FYNNEI. Trimming cost V 6 bases and J 3 bases; bases outside gene matches: 14. The CDR3 spans 17 residues. The CDR3 DNA sequence: TGTGCCAGCAGGGTCTCCCTGGACAGGGAGTTTACAGATACGCAGTATTTT. Translation: CASRVSLDREFTDTQYF.

This chain joins TRBV6-6 and TRBJ2-7; D may be TRBD2 (6 bases). Trimming took off 7 bases at V and 5 bases at J, with 21 bases between the two ends. The germline gives CDR1 MNHNY, CDR2 SVGAGI (reference sequence). This CDR3 has 15 amino acids. The chain's CDR3 is CASTKNGAGGDEQYF. The CDR3 region has the DNA TGTGCCAGCACCAAAAACGGGGCAGGCGGGGACGAGCAGTACTTC.

V usage is TRBV29-1 and J usage is TRBJ1-4, with D possibly matching TRBD1 (5 bases). CDR3 size: 13 residues. V was cut by 4 bases and J by 5 bases, with 11 bases left in between. Germline lookup yields CDR1 SQVTM and CDR2 ANQGSEA. The chain's CDR3 is CSVVGQGNEKLFF. CDR3 DNA sequence: TGCAGCGTTGTAGGGCAGGGCAATGAAAAACTGTTTTTT.

This chain uses TRBV11-2 with TRBJ1-3, with D uncertain. Trimming stripped 2 bases from V and 0 bases from J, with 20 bases between. Germline CDR1 is SGHAT and CDR2 is FQNNGV. The CDR3 extends over 19 amino acids. The CDR3 region is CASSLYHSGPDHSGNTIYF. For the CDR3, the DNA is TGTGCCAGCAGCTTATACCACTCGGGTCCTGACCACTCTGGAAACACCATATATTTT.

This chain joins TRBV9 and TRBJ2-7, with TRBD1 matching over 7 bases. Germline V CDR1 and CDR2: SGDLS, YYNGEE. V gave up 3 bases and J gave up 5 bases; unmatched junction bases: 14. CDR3 size: 16 residues. The CDR3 DNA is TGTGCCAGCAGCGGGGGTAAAAGGACAGGCGCCGACGAGCAGTACTTC. This sequence encodes CASSGGKRTGADEQYF.

The chain recombines TRBV3-1 (or the pseudogene TRBV3-2) with TRBJ2-3; tentative D call: TRBD1 (5 bases). The CDR3 is made up of 14 amino acids. Trimming took off 4 bases at V and 4 bases at J, with 12 bases between the two ends. CDR1 is LGHDT, CDR2 YNNKEL, per germline (reference sequence). Here the CDR3 DNA reads TGTGCCAGCAGCCCAGGGCCCAGAGCAGATACGCAGTATTTT. It translates to CASSPGPRADTQYF.

This clone was seen once. This chain links TRBV19 with TRBJ1-1; 7 nucleotides match TRBD1. V gave up 5 bases and J gave up 5 bases; unmatched junction bases: 5. Germline V gene lookup returns CDR1 LNHDA and CDR2 SQIVND (reference sequence). This CDR3 is built from 13 residues. In nucleotides, the CDR3 is TGTGCCAGTAGTGAGGGGGCTGAGACTGAAGCTTTCTTT. Translation: CASSEGAETEAFF.

J is TRBJ2-1 and V is TRBV5-8; 11 positions match TRBD1. J lost 3 bases, V lost 4 bases, and 3 bases had no gene match. The CDR3 is made up of 15 amino acids. Germline V CDR1 and CDR2: SGHTS, YDEGEE. As DNA, the CDR3 is TGTGCCAGCAGCAAGGGACAGGGGGTCTACAATGAGCAGTTCTTC. It is translated as CASSKGQGVYNEQFF.

This clone was seen a few times. The V call is TRBV30, the J call TRBJ2-1, with 8 bases identical to TRBD1. V gave up 0 bases and J gave up 5 bases; unmatched junction bases: 9. The CDR3 runs 16 residues. In germline, CDR1 is GTSNPN, CDR2 SVGIG (reference sequence). The CDR3 nucleotides are TGTGCCTGGAGTGTACTCCGGACAGGGTCCCACAATGAGCAGTTCTTC. Protein product: CAWSVLRTGSHNEQFF.

This clone was seen once. The rearrangement links TRBV19 to TRBJ1-5; D may be TRBD1 (6 bases). Germline lookup yields CDR1 LNHDA and CDR2 SQIVND (reference sequence). This CDR3 has 16 residues. Trimming stripped 8 bases from V and 2 bases from J, with 19 bases between. The CDR3, as DNA: TGTGCCAGTGGGACCTCAACAGGGTATGGCAATCAGCCCCAGCATTTT. It is translated as CASGTSTGYGNQPQHF.